This T cell receptor (beta chain) was captured by sequencing in a study of graft-versus-host responses after intestinal transplantation. Turning to the study itself: Following induction with anti-thymocyte globulin, all recipients were given tacrolimus and steroids for two to three years.

Findings and limits, study-wide: Declining HvG levels early post-transplant were linked to peak circulating GvH clone levels. The presence of high graft-versus-host to host-versus-graft clonal ratios in allografts characterized patients with graft-donor T cell macrochimerism. Some GvH clones appeared in ileal mucosa or blood before recipient bone marrow.

Concerning this clone: The antigen is undetermined.

This CDR3 has 15 residues. Germline V gene lookup returns CDR1 SGHRS and CDR2 YFSETQ. V was pared by 0 bases and J by 5 bases, with 14 bases between. The table came from immunoSEQ multiplex PCR; TCRdb's copy has only in-frame clones and leaves some out. The sample carries 90,000 to 130,000 clones, around nine tenths recorded once. Sequencing was performed on unstimulated CD4+ T cells sorted from spleen or lymph node cells, taken before transplant. This chain connects TRBV5-1 to TRBJ2-5, with D tentatively TRBD1 (6 bases). This TCR came from a human donor who was the organ donor for an intestinal transplant. CDR3 region: CASSLVGALGETQYF. The DNA of the CDR3 is TGCGCCAGCAGCTTGGTGGGGGCGCTGGGTGAGACCCAGTACTTC.